Listed here are 32 T cell receptor beta chains from one sample, sequenced in a study of blood T cell repertoires in COVID-19. Assay: immunoSEQ multiplex PCR; the TCRdb copy retains only in-frame clones and omits some. This table holds roughly 410,000 clones, 89% found once. Sequencing was performed on peripheral blood. These receptor sequences come from a man between 35 and 55 years old with acute or convalescent COVID-19.

The genes are TRBV19 and TRBJ1-2, with D perhaps matching TRBD1 (6 bases). The germline V gene encodes CDR1 LNHDA and CDR2 SQIVND (reference sequence). The ends were cut back, 10 bases at V and 0 bases at J, with 18 bases in the middle. This CDR3 comprises 15 residues. The CDR3 protein is CAIRDTQGPNYGYTF. Written as DNA, the CDR3 is TGTGCCATTAGGGACACTCAAGGACCTAACTATGGCTACACCTTC.

The chain joins TRBV9 to TRBJ1-2; D is perhaps TRBD1 (6 bases). V lost 3 bases and J lost 5, with 11 bases in between. The germline CDR1 and CDR2 sequences are SGDLS and YYNGEE. The CDR3 extends over 13 amino acids. This chain's CDR3 is CASSAQGRYGYTF. The CDR3 DNA reads TGTGCCAGCAGCGCACAGGGTCGGTATGGCTACACCTTC.

V and J are TRBV29-1 and TRBJ1-2, with unresolved D. Germline values: CDR1 SQVTM, CDR2 ANQGSEA. The length of the CDR3 is 12 residues. The V and J ends lost 4 bases and 7 bases respectively, with 13 bases between them. The CDR3 nucleotides are TGCAGCGTTGTGGTCAGGTCCAGTGGCTACACCTTC. Translation: CSVVVRSSGYTF.

The chain employs TRBV6-5 and TRBJ1-2, with 7 bases identical to TRBD1. Trimming cost V 6 bases and J 3 bases; bases outside gene matches: 7. This CDR3 contains 14 residues. CDR1 is MNHEY and CDR2 is SVGAGI in the germline V gene. In DNA, the CDR3 is TGTGCCAGCAGATCCAAAGACAGGGACTATGGCTACACCTTC. This sequence encodes CASRSKDRDYGYTF.

The J gene is TRBJ2-7, the V gene TRBV28; 9 bases match TRBD1. The junction had 8 bases not matched to a gene; V was cut back by 5 bases and J by 0 bases. Germline V gives CDR1 MDHEN, CDR2 SYDVKM. The CDR3 spans 16 residues. The CDR3 coding sequence is TGTGCCAGCAGTGTCACAGGGGGCCGAAGCTCCTACGAGCAGTACTTC. It translates to CASSVTGGRSSYEQYF.

The rearrangement links TRBV5-1 to TRBJ1-5, with D possibly TRBD1 on 6 matching bases. Germline lookup yields CDR1 SGHRS and CDR2 YFSETQ. V lost 5 bases and J 4 bases, leaving 19 bases between the germline ends. The CDR3 contains 16 residues. The CDR3 DNA is TGCGCCAGCAGTTATAACCCGGACAGCAGGAATCAGCCCCAGCATTTT. This translates into CASSYNPDSRNQPQHF.

The rearrangement joins TRBV5-6 to TRBJ1-1, with D uncertain. Trimming cost V 5 bases and J 0 bases, with 11 bases left between them. This CDR3 has 14 residues. Germline V CDR1 and CDR2: SGHDT, YYEEEE. The CDR3 sequence is CASRLNFVNTEAFF. CDR3 in DNA: TGTGCCAGCAGGTTGAACTTTGTGAACACTGAAGCTTTCTTT.

This clone was seen a handful of times. This chain uses TRBV9 with TRBJ2-6; D is possibly TRBD2 (5 bases). The CDR3 totals 18 residues. Germline V gene data show CDR1 as SGDLS and CDR2 as YYNGEE. V was trimmed by 3 bases and J by 0 bases, leaving 16 bases between them. In DNA form, the CDR3 reads TGTGCCAGCAGCGAGTACCCCACGGCGGGCTCTGGGGCCAACGTCCTGACTTTC. Protein: CASSEYPTAGSGANVLTF.

This chain links TRBV6-1 with TRBJ2-5; 8 bases match TRBD2. This CDR3 region has 16 residues. The trim removed 4 bases at V and 5 bases at J, leaving 12 bases unmatched. The germline V gene has CDR1 MNHNS and CDR2 SASEGT. CDR3 loop: CASSGRFGRAWETQYF. In DNA, the CDR3 is TGTGCCAGCAGTGGGCGATTCGGGAGGGCTTGGGAGACCCAGTACTTC.

With regard to this clone: Other DNA sequences in the sample encode the same CDR3. The chain combines TRBV20-1 with TRBJ1-1; D uncertain. Germline-derived CDR1 and CDR2 are DFQATT and SNEGSKA (reference sequence). Trimming took 6 bases from V and 2 from J, leaving 7 bases between them. The length of the CDR3 is 11 residues. CDR3 sequence reads: CSATRNTEAFF. The CDR3 coding sequence is TGCAGTGCCACTCGAAACACTGAAGCTTTCTTT.

This clone was found a few times. V is TRBV4-1 and J is TRBJ2-7, with 7 bases identical to TRBD1. CDR3 length: 15 residues. Germline V CDR1 and CDR2: MGHRA, YSYEKL. Trimming removed 3 bases from V and 4 bases from J; junction bases left unmatched: 9. This chain's CDR3 is CASSQTGNKPYEQYF. For the CDR3, the DNA is TGCGCCAGCAGCCAGACAGGGAATAAACCTTACGAGCAGTACTTC.

CDR3 sequence (DNA): TGTGCCTGGAGTGTCCAGGGGGGCTATGGCTACACCTTC. As protein: CAWSVQGGYGYTF. This chain joins TRBV30 and TRBJ1-2; 7 nucleotides match TRBD1. The V segment lost 0 bases and the J segment 4 bases; nucleotides outside the gene matches: 2. The CDR3 contains 13 residues. Germline CDR1 and CDR2: GTSNPN and SVGIG (reference sequence).

The V call is TRBV11-3, the J call TRBJ2-3; perhaps TRBD2 as D (5 bases). This CDR3 comprises 15 residues. Germline V CDR1 and CDR2: SGHNT, YENEEA. V lost 5 bases, J lost 3 bases, and 15 bases lay in between. In DNA form, the CDR3 reads TGTGCCAGCAGCCAGAGGGCAGGTGGGACAGATACGCAGTATTTT. Residues: CASSQRAGGTDTQYF. The whole variable domain, filled in from reference TRBV11-3 and TRBJ2-3, reads EAGVVQSPRYKIIEKKQPVAFWCNPISGHNTLYWYLQNLGQGPELLIRYENEEAVDDSQLPKDRFSAERLKGVDSTLKIQPAELGDSAVYLCASSQRAGGTDTQYFGPGTRLTVL.

The chain combines TRBV27 with TRBJ1-4; no clear D. The V gene's germline CDR1 is MNHEY and CDR2 SMNVEV (reference sequence). The V and J ends lost 6 bases and 3 bases respectively, with 8 bases between them. This CDR3 is built from 13 residues. The CDR3 nucleotides are TGTGCCAGCAGCTGGGCATCTAATGAAAAACTGTTTTTT. This gives the protein CASSWASNEKLFF.

This sequence joins TRBV10-3 and TRBJ1-1, with 8 bases identical to TRBD1. J lost 5 bases, V lost 8 bases, and 13 bases had no gene match. This CDR3 region has 15 residues. Per the germline V gene, CDR1 is ENHRY and CDR2 is SYGVKD. The CDR3 coding sequence is TGTGCCATCGGGAATGGACAGGGAGGTCGGACTGAAGCTTTCTTT. Its translation is CAIGNGQGGRTEAFF.

This rearrangement joins TRBV30 to TRBJ1-2; the D gene is possibly TRBD1 (5 bases). Germline CDR1 is GTSNPN and CDR2 is SVGIG (reference sequence). V was trimmed by 0 bases and J by 2 bases, leaving 10 bases between them. The CDR3 sequence is 14 residues long. CDR3: CAWSVGHLNYGYTF. CDR3 nucleotide sequence: TGTGCCTGGAGTGTAGGACATTTGAACTATGGCTACACCTTC. The full variable domain, rest sourced from reference TRBV30 and TRBJ1-2, is SQTIHQWPATLVQPVGSPLSLECTVEGTSNPNLYWYRQAAGRGLQLLFYSVGIGQISSEVPQNLSASRPQDRQFILSSKKLLLSDSGFYLCAWSVGHLNYGYTFGSGTRLTVV.

The genes are TRBV10-3 and TRBJ1-3; no definite D call. Germline CDR1 and CDR2: ENHRY and SYGVKD. The CDR3 contains 13 residues. Deletions cut 8 bases from V and 4 bases from J, with 12 bases between. In DNA form, the CDR3 reads TGTGCCATCGGGCATCTCGACGGAAACACCATATATTTT. Protein: CAIGHLDGNTIYF.

The chain couples TRBV5-1 to TRBJ2-1; D gene uncertain. The CDR3 has 12 amino acids. Per germline, CDR1 SGHRS and CDR2 YFSETQ. With 3 bases removed from V and 9 bases from J, the gap between germline ends came to 10 bases. CDR3 coding DNA: TGCGCCAGCAGCTACCCATCCGGTGAGCAGTTCTTC. Protein product: CASSYPSGEQFF.

The genes are TRBV28 and TRBJ1-3; D is possibly TRBD1 (5 bases). V was cut by 5 bases and J by 2 bases, with 16 bases left in between. CDR1 is MDHEN, CDR2 SYDVKM, per germline. The CDR3 length is 16 residues. The CDR3 region is CASSHRRGGTGNTIYF. The CDR3 bases are TGTGCCAGCAGTCACCGTAGGGGAGGAACTGGAAACACCATATATTTT.

The gene calls are TRBV4-1 and TRBJ1-2, with a possible D match to TRBD1 (5 bases). Looked up from germline, CDR1 is MGHRA and CDR2 is YSYEKL. The CDR3 runs to 15 residues. V was cut by 2 bases and J by 7 bases, with 17 bases left in between. The CDR3 nucleotides are TGCGCCAGCAGCCAAAGCGCGGGGCGGTATTTTGGCTACACCTTC. Translating it yields CASSQSAGRYFGYTF.

This rearrangement joins TRBV5-1 to TRBJ2-7; 14 bases line up with TRBD2. CDR3 length: 16 residues. Trimming took 1 base from V and 6 from J; bases not matched to a gene: 6. Germline CDR1 and CDR2: SGHRS and YFSETQ. The CDR3 DNA sequence: TGCGCCAGCAGCTTGTCCCCGGGACTAGCGGGAGCCGAGCAGTACTTC. This sequence encodes CASSLSPGLAGAEQYF.

The chain recombines TRBV9 with TRBJ1-2; 8 positions agree with TRBD1. The junction had 2 bases not matched to a gene; V was cut back by 0 bases and J by 4 bases. The CDR3 has 14 amino acids. Germline values: CDR1 SGDLS, CDR2 YYNGEE. CDR3 sequence: CASSVGQGTYGYTF. The CDR3 DNA reads TGTGCCAGCAGCGTAGGACAGGGGACCTATGGCTACACCTTC.

J is TRBJ2-7 and V is TRBV6-6; D possibly corresponds to TRBD1 (6 bases). Germline CDR1 MNHNY, CDR2 SVGAGI (reference sequence). CDR3 size: 15 residues. Trimming took 6 bases from V and 6 from J, leaving 21 bases between them. The CDR3 DNA reads as TGTGCCAGCAGATATGAACAGGGATCGTCTTCCGAGCAGTACTTC. This codes for CASRYEQGSSSEQYF.

The chain joins TRBV24-1 to TRBJ1-2; 9 bases are a match to TRBD1. CDR3 length equals 16 residues. Germline V lookup: CDR1 KGHDR, CDR2 SFDVKD. V gave up 3 bases and J gave up 3 bases; unmatched junction bases: 7. The chain's CDR3 is CATSDPSRDRDYGYTF. DNA of the CDR3: TGTGCCACCAGTGATCCGTCCCGGGACAGGGACTATGGCTACACCTTC.

This rearrangement joins TRBV28 to TRBJ1-6; D is ambiguous. This CDR3 has 15 residues. In germline, CDR1 is MDHEN, CDR2 SYDVKM. Trimming removed 4 bases from V and 5 bases from J, with 12 bases in between. DNA for the CDR3: TGTGCCAGCAGTTGGAGACGGGAAGATAATTCACCCCTCCACTTT. Its translation: CASSWRREDNSPLHF.

This chain links TRBV6-5 with TRBJ2-7, with 8 positions matching TRBD1. Germline CDR1 and CDR2: MNHEY and SVGAGI. The CDR3 has 14 amino acids. Trimming took 6 bases from V and 5 from J; bases not matched to a gene: 9. The DNA for the CDR3 is TGTGCCAGCAGATCAGGGGGCTGGAGGGACGAGCAGTACTTC. Its translation is CASRSGGWRDEQYF.

CDR3 nucleotide sequence: TGCGCCAGCTCACGACCGGGACAGGGGCCCCGGGAGCTGTTTTTT. This codes for CASSRPGQGPRELFF. This chain connects TRBV5-1 to TRBJ2-2; 10 positions agree with TRBD1. J gave up 9 bases and V 7 bases, and 12 bases lay outside the gene matches. In germline, CDR1 is SGHRS, CDR2 YFSETQ. The CDR3 has 15 amino acids.

This chain joins TRBV7-8 and TRBJ1-5; possibly TRBD1 for D (5 bases). The CDR3 consists of 15 residues. In germline, CDR1 is SGHVS, CDR2 FQNEAQ. The germline V and J ends were trimmed by 1 base and 2 bases, with 9 bases remaining between them. In nucleotides, the CDR3 is TGTGCCAGCAGCTTAGGGGGCGCGGGCAATCAGCCCCAGCATTTT. It codes for CASSLGGAGNQPQHF.

The chain links TRBV5-6 to TRBJ2-3, with D hard to call. Germline CDR1 reads SGHDT; CDR2 reads YYEEEE. Trimming removed 0 bases from V and 1 base from J, with 6 bases in between. The CDR3 consists of 14 residues. In DNA form, the CDR3 reads TGTGCCAGCAGCTTGGTTCCTGGCACAGATACGCAGTATTTT. It yields the protein CASSLVPGTDTQYF.

Only one count was recorded for this clone. The chain joins TRBV5-1 to TRBJ1-2; 8 nucleotides match TRBD1. V shed 4 bases and J 0 bases; nucleotides not matched to a gene: 5. Germline CDR1 is SGHRS and CDR2 is YFSETQ. This CDR3 has 15 amino acids. CDR3 sequence: CASSLDRVANYGYTF. The CDR3 DNA is TGCGCCAGCAGCCTGGACAGGGTTGCTAACTATGGCTACACCTTC.

The J gene is TRBJ1-2, the V gene TRBV6-6; 9 bases align to TRBD1. J gave up 7 bases and V 5 bases, and 5 bases lay outside the gene matches. The CDR3 has 13 residues. CDR1 and CDR2 (germline): MNHNY, SVGAGI (reference sequence). The CDR3 nucleotides read TGTGCCAGCAGTGACAAGACAGGGGGTGGCTACACCTTC. It codes for CASSDKTGGGYTF.

The V call is TRBV29-1, the J call TRBJ1-1; D possibly corresponds to TRBD1 (6 bases). There are 13 residues in the CDR3. The ends were cut back, 6 bases at V and 5 bases at J, with 16 bases in the middle. The germline V gene encodes CDR1 SQVTM and CDR2 ANQGSEA. DNA for the CDR3: TGCAGCGTGGTTGAACAGGGTTGGACTGAAGCTTTCTTT. Translating gives CSVVEQGWTEAFF.